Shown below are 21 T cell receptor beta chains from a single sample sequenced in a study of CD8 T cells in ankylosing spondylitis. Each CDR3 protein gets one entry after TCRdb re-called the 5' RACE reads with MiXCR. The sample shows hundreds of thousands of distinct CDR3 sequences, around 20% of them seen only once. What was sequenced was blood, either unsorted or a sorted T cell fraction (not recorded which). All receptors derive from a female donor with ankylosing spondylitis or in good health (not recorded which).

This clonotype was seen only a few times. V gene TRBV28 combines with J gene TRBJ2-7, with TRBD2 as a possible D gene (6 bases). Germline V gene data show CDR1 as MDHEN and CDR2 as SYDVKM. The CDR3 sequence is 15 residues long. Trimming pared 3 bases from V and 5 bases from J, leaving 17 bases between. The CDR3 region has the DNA TGTGCCAGCAGTTTCGGAGGGACCGCACGGGACGAGCAGTACTTC. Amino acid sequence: CASSFGGTARDEQYF. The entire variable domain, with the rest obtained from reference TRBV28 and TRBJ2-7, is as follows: DVKVTQSSRYLVKRTGEKVFLECVQDMDHENMFWYRQDPGLGLRLIYFSYDVKMKEKGDIPEGYSVSREKKERFSLILESASTNQTSMYLCASSFGGTARDEQYFGPGTRLTVT.

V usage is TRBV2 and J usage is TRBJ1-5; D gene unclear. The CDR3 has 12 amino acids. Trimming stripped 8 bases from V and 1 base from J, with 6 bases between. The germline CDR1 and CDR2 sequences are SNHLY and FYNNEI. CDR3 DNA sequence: TGTGCCAGCGGGAGGAGCAATCAGCCCCAGCATTTT. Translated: CASGRSNQPQHF.

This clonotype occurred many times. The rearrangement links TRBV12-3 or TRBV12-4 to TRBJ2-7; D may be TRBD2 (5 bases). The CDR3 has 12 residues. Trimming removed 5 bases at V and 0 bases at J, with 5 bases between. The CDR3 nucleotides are TGTGCCAGCAGTGCGGGCTCCTACGAGCAGTACTTC. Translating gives CASSAGSYEQYF.

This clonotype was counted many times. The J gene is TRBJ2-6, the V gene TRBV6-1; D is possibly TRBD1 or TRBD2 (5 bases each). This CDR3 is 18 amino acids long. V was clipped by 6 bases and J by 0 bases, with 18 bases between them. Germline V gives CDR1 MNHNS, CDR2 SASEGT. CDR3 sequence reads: CASRVRDRLPSGANVLTF. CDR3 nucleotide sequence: TGTGCCAGCAGGGTCCGGGACCGCCTACCCTCTGGGGCCAACGTCCTGACTTTC.

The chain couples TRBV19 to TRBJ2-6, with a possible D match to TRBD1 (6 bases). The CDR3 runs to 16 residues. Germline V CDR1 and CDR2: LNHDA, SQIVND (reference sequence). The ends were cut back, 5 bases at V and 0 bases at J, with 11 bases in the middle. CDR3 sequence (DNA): TGTGCCAGTAGTGAGACAGGAGGCTCTGGGGCCAACGTCCTGACTTTC. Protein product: CASSETGGSGANVLTF.

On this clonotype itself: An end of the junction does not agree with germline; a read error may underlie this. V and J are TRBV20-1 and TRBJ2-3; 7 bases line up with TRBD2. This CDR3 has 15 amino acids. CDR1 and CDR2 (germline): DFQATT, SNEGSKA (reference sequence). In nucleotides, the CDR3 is TGCTGTGCTAGGGAGGGCTCCACGCGCACAGATACGCAGTATTTT. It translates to CCAREGSTRTDTQYF.

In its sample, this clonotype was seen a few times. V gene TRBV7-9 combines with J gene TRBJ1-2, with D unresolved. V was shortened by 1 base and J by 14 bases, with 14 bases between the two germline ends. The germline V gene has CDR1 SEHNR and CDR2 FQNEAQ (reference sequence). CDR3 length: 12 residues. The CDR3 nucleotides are TGTGCCAGCAGCTTAGAAGAGAGTAGATGGACCTTC. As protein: CASSLEESRWTF.

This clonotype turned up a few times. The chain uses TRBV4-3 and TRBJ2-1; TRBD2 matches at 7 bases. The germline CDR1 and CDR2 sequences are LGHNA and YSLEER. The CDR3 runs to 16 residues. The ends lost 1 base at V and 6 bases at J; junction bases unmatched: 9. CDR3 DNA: TGCGCCAGCAGCCAAGTCGGCGGGAGTAAAAGCAATGAGCAGTTCTTC. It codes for CASSQVGGSKSNEQFF.

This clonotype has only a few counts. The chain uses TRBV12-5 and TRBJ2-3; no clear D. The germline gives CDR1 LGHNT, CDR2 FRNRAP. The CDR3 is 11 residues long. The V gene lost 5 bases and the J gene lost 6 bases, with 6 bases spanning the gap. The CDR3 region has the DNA TGTGCTAGTGGTCACCGGGATACGCAGTATTTT. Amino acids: CASGHRDTQYF.

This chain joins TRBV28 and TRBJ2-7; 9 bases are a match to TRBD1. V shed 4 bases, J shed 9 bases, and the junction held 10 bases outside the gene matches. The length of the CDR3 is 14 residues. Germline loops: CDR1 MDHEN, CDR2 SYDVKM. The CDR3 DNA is TGTGCCAGCAGTTCTACAGGGGGCCCCAAAAGGCAGTACTTC. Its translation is CASSSTGGPKRQYF.

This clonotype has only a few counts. CDR3 in DNA: TGTGCCAGCAGTTACTCTCCTTATAGCGGGAGGGCGACCTACGAGCAGTACTTC. Translation: CASSYSPYSGRATYEQYF. V usage is TRBV6-2 or TRBV6-3 and J usage is TRBJ2-7; 11 bases are shared with TRBD2. V dropped 0 bases and J dropped 2; count of bases not matched to a gene: 9. CDR3 length: 18 residues. The germline CDR1 and CDR2 sequences are MNHEY and SVGEGT.

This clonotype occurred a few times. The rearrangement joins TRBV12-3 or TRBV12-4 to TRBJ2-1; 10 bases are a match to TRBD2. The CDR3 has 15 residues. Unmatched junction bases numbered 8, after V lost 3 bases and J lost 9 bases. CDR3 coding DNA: TGTGCCAGCAGTTTGAGCGGGAGGGCCGTTCCTGAGCAGTTCTTC. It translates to CASSLSGRAVPEQFF.

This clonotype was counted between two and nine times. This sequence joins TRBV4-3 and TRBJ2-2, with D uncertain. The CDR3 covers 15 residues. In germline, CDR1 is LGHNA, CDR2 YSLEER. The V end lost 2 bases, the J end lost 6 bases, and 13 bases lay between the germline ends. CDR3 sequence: CASSQRSQFAGELFF. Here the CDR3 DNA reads TGCGCCAGCAGCCAACGATCCCAATTCGCCGGGGAGCTGTTTTTT.

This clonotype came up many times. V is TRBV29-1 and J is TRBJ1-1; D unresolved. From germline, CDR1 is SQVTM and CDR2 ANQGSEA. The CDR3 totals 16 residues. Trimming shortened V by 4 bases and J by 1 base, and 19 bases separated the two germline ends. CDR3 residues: CSVGYPGRYANTEAFF. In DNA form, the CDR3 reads TGCAGCGTTGGATATCCGGGCCGGTACGCGAACACTGAAGCTTTCTTT.

The CDR3 sequence is CASSLSGQGYSPLHF. The CDR3 region has the DNA TGCGCCAGCAGCTTGTCGGGACAGGGATATTCACCCCTCCACTTT. The genes are TRBV5-1 and TRBJ1-6, with 9 nucleotides matching TRBD1. Germline-derived CDR1 and CDR2 are SGHRS and YFSETQ. The CDR3 length is 15 residues. After removal of 1 base from V and 8 bases from J, the junction contained 4 bases not matched to a gene. Supplemented by reference TRBV5-1 and TRBJ1-6, the full variable domain reads KAGVTQTPRYLIKTRGQQVTLSCSPISGHRSVSWYQQTPGQGLQFLFEYFSETQRNKGNFPGRFSGRQFSNSRSEMNVSTLELGDSALYLCASSLSGQGYSPLHFGNGTRLTVT.

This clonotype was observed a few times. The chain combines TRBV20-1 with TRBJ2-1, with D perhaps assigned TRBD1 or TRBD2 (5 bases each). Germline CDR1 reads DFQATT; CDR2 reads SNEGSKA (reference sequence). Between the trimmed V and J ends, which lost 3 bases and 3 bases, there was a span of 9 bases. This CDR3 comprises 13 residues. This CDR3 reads CSASGTVYNEQFF. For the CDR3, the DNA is TGCAGTGCTAGCGGGACCGTCTACAATGAGCAGTTCTTC.

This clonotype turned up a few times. The CDR3 region has the DNA TGCAGCGTTGAAGGGGTAGCGGGAGAGTGGGGGAGCTCCTACAATGAGCAGTTCTTC. Its protein product is CSVEGVAGEWGSSYNEQFF. The J gene is TRBJ2-1, the V gene TRBV29-1; 9 bases fit TRBD2. Looked up from germline, CDR1 is SQVTM and CDR2 is ANQGSEA. V was pared by 1 base and J by 0 bases, with 13 bases of the junction left unmatched. The CDR3 runs to 19 residues.

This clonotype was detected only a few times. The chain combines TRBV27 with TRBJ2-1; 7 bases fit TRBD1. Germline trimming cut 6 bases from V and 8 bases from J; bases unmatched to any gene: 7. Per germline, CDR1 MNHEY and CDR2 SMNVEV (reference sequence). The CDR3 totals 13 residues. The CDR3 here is CASRRQGFHEQFF. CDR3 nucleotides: TGTGCCAGCAGGCGACAGGGTTTCCATGAGCAGTTCTTC.

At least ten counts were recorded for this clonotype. CDR3 DNA: TGTGCCAGCAGCCCTCCTAGCGGGACCTACAATGAGCAGTTCTTC. The encoded protein is CASSPPSGTYNEQFF. The chain couples TRBV9 to TRBJ2-1, with 9 bases fitting TRBD2. The V gene's germline CDR1 is SGDLS and CDR2 YYNGEE. The CDR3 loop spans 15 amino acids. V was pared by 4 bases and J by 2 bases, with 4 bases of the junction left unmatched.

The CDR3 loop is CASRSINTEAFF. CDR3 nucleotide sequence: TGTGCCAGCAGAAGTATAAACACTGAAGCTTTCTTT. The chain is built from TRBV6-2 or TRBV6-3 and TRBJ1-1; unclear D gene. CDR1 and CDR2 (germline): MNHEY, SVGEGT. The CDR3 has 12 amino acids. The V end was cut by 6 bases, the J end by 2 bases, with 7 bases between.

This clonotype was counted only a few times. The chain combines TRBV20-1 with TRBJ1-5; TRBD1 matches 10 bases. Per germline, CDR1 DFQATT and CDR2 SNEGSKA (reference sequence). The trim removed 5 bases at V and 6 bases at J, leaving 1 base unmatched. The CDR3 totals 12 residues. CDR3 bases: TGCAGTGCTCGGGACAGGGGTCAGCCCCAGCATTTT. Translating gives CSARDRGQPQHF.